What follows is one T cell receptor beta chain and its context. Its matching antigen is unknown. Each CDR3 protein is one row after TCRdb ran MiXCR on the 5' RACE reads. This table has roughly 250,000 distinct CDR3 sequences, about an eighth appearing once. The data stem from a study of identical twins. Study-wide findings and caveats: For cord blood, abundant beta clonotypes had fewer insertions, unlike memory repertoires, which showed none. In zero-insertion analyses, partial confounding could arise from invariant MAIT and iNKT cells. The conclusions drew on cross-sectional statistical analysis instead of tracking the same donors.

The germline gives CDR1 DFQATT, CDR2 SNEGSKA (reference sequence). The CDR3 is made up of 13 amino acids. V was cut by 3 bases and J by 6 bases, with 15 bases left in between. The source of this sequence is a woman under 30 in good health. The V gene is TRBV20-1, the J gene TRBJ2-7; no clear D. The sequenced material came from memory (CD45RO+) T cells sorted from blood. DNA for the CDR3: TGCAGTGCTAGGAGCCCTGACAACGGCGAGCAGTACTTC. This translates into CSARSPDNGEQYF.